Below are 5 T cell receptor beta chains sequenced from a single sample in a study of T cells in localized non-small cell lung cancer. TCRdb keeps only in-frame clones here, not all; method: immunoSEQ multiplex PCR. The sample holds 30,000 to 45,000 clones, 85% to 95% seen once. Source: peripheral blood, taken before any cancer treatment. The receptor source for this set is an older female donor with stage I lung adenocarcinoma.

J is TRBJ2-1 and V is TRBV19, with D tentatively TRBD1 (6 bases). Trimming removed 4 bases at V and 7 bases at J, with 20 bases between. Germline values: CDR1 LNHDA, CDR2 SQIVND (reference sequence). CDR3 length equals 16 residues. The CDR3 sequence: CASSTRDTAGWNEQFF. Written as DNA, the CDR3 is TGTGCCAGTAGTACTCGGGACACAGCCGGCTGGAATGAGCAGTTCTTC.

The gene calls are TRBV7-9 and TRBJ2-5, with D possibly matching TRBD1 (6 bases). V lost 1 base to trimming and J lost 3 bases, with 9 bases between them. CDR3 size: 14 residues. CDR1 and CDR2 from the germline V gene are SEHNR and FQNEAQ (reference sequence). CDR3 region: CASSLVWTEETQYF. The CDR3 DNA reads as TGTGCCAGCAGCTTAGTTTGGACAGAAGAGACCCAGTACTTC.

The chain recombines TRBV27 with TRBJ1-1; tentatively, D is TRBD1 (6 bases). There are 14 residues in the CDR3. V lost 3 bases and J 2 bases, leaving 10 bases between the germline ends. Germline CDR1 MNHEY, CDR2 SMNVEV (reference sequence). The DNA for the CDR3 is TGTGCCAGCAGTTTTAGGGGGGGCAACACTGAAGCTTTCTTT. Translation gives CASSFRGGNTEAFF.

The V and J genes are TRBV5-4 and TRBJ2-1; unclear D gene. The CDR3 runs 14 residues. The V end was cut by 4 bases, the J end by 2 bases, with 10 bases between. The germline CDR1 and CDR2 sequences are SGHNT and YYREEE (reference sequence). Here the CDR3 DNA reads TGTGCCAGCAGCCTCTTACTTGCCTACAATGAGCAGTTCTTC. It codes for CASSLLLAYNEQFF.

The V gene is TRBV5-1, the J gene TRBJ2-7; D uncertain. Trimming took off 0 bases at V and 0 bases at J, with 10 bases between the two ends. The CDR3 is made up of 15 amino acids. CDR1 is SGHRS and CDR2 is YFSETQ in the germline V gene. For the CDR3, the DNA is TGCGCCAGCAGCTTGGGGACCCTAAGCTCCTACGAGCAGTACTTC. Translated: CASSLGTLSSYEQYF.